Listed here are 6 T cell receptor beta chains from one sample, sequenced in a study of blood T cells in healthy people across ages. A sample-barcoded 5' primer and a J-beta primer mix were used in a second PCR of roughly 7 to 12 cycles. TCRdb re-called the 5' RACE reads through MiXCR, storing one row per CDR3 protein. The data contain 950,000 to 1,200,000 distinct CDR3 sequences, about two fifths of them seen just once; the ten biggest clones take up around 13%. The sequencing input was blood. All receptors come from a man aged 18 to 35 in good health.

This clonotype was recorded a few times. V is TRBV4-2 and J is TRBJ1-1; tentative D call: TRBD1 (5 bases). The ends were cut back, 0 bases at V and 4 bases at J, with 9 bases in the middle. Germline-derived CDR1 and CDR2 are LGHNA and YNFKEQ. The CDR3 is 14 residues long. CDR3 nucleotides: TGTGCCAGCAGCCAAGATGGGGGTTTCACTGAAGCTTTCTTT. It codes for CASSQDGGFTEAFF.

The J gene is TRBJ1-5, the V gene TRBV20-1, with D tentatively TRBD1 (6 bases). The CDR3 consists of 17 residues. V lost 0 bases and J 0 bases, leaving 15 bases between the germline ends. Per germline, CDR1 DFQATT and CDR2 SNEGSKA (reference sequence). CDR3 sequence: CSARDKSDSYSNQPQHF. In DNA, the CDR3 is TGCAGTGCTAGAGATAAGTCGGACAGTTATAGCAATCAGCCCCAGCATTTT.

The chain recombines TRBV29-1 with TRBJ1-1; no clear D gene. CDR1 and CDR2 (germline): SQVTM, ANQGSEA. The CDR3 contains 13 residues. V dropped 3 bases and J dropped 0 bases, with 8 bases sitting between them. This CDR3 is CSVEFRLNTEAFF. The CDR3 DNA is TGCAGCGTTGAGTTCCGGTTGAACACTGAAGCTTTCTTT.

The chain has TRBV6-6 and TRBJ2-2; possibly TRBD1 for D (6 bases). The germline V and J ends were trimmed by 6 bases and 7 bases, with 9 bases remaining between them. The CDR3 is 12 amino acids. The germline CDR1 and CDR2 sequences are MNHNY and SVGAGI (reference sequence). The CDR3 protein is CASRLGGGELFF. CDR3 DNA sequence: TGTGCCAGCAGACTAGGGGGCGGGGAGCTGTTTTTT.

The CDR3 coding sequence is TGCGCCAGCAGCTTGGATACACCCCAAGGCTATGGCTACACCTTC. The encoded protein is CASSLDTPQGYGYTF. V gene TRBV5-1 combines with J gene TRBJ1-2; no firm D call. CDR1 is SGHRS and CDR2 is YFSETQ in the germline V gene. This CDR3 spans 15 amino acids. Trimming stripped 0 bases from V and 4 bases from J, with 13 bases between. The entire variable domain, with the rest obtained from reference TRBV5-1 and TRBJ1-2, is as follows: KAGVTQTPRYLIKTRGQQVTLSCSPISGHRSVSWYQQTPGQGLQFLFEYFSETQRNKGNFPGRFSGRQFSNSRSEMNVSTLELGDSALYLCASSLDTPQGYGYTFGSGTRLTVV.

The chain couples TRBV20-1 to TRBJ2-1; D may be TRBD2 (7 bases). Germline V gene lookup returns CDR1 DFQATT and CDR2 SNEGSKA (reference sequence). The CDR3 has 12 amino acids. V was shortened by 1 base and J by 8 bases, with 9 bases between the two germline ends. The CDR3 nucleotides are TGCAGTGCTAGAGTCGGGGGGCATGAGCAGTTCTTC. As protein: CSARVGGHEQFF.